This passage covers 29 T cell receptor beta chains from one sample sequenced in a study of blood T cell repertoires in COVID-19. Measured with immunoSEQ multiplex PCR; TCRdb has only the in-frame clones, and not every one. The sample consists of around 250,000 clones, around 84% of them appearing once. Specimen: PBMCs or T cells enriched from blood (not recorded which). These receptors all stem from a man aged 40-49 years who had been exposed to COVID-19.

This clone was seen just once. V usage is TRBV6-1 and J usage is TRBJ1-1; D uncertain. This CDR3 contains 15 residues. The V end lost 2 bases, the J end lost 0 bases, and 10 bases lay between the germline ends. Per the germline V gene, CDR1 is MNHNS and CDR2 is SASEGT. In DNA, the CDR3 is TGTGCCAGCAGTGAATCCGGTACAGTGAACACTGAAGCTTTCTTT. Its protein product is CASSESGTVNTEAFF.

The gene calls are TRBV7-8 and TRBJ1-4, with unresolved D. Germline CDR1 is SGHVS and CDR2 is FQNEAQ. V lost 1 base to trimming and J lost 7 bases, with 19 bases between them. The CDR3 has 17 amino acids. The CDR3: CASSLVARPTGSEKLFF. As DNA, the CDR3 is TGTGCCAGCAGCTTAGTGGCCAGGCCCACGGGGAGTGAAAAACTGTTTTTT.

This chain links TRBV5-1 with TRBJ1-3, with unresolved D. V shed 1 base and J shed 1 base, with 9 bases lying between them. CDR3 length: 15 amino acids. CDR1 SGHRS and CDR2 YFSETQ come from the germline V gene. The CDR3 DNA sequence: TGCGCCAGCAGCTTGACCGAGGGATCTGGAAACACCATATATTTT. Its translation is CASSLTEGSGNTIYF.

The chain has TRBV5-4 and TRBJ2-7, with D maybe TRBD1 (5 bases). The CDR3 extends over 13 amino acids. Germline V lookup: CDR1 SGHNT, CDR2 YYREEE (reference sequence). The V end lost 2 bases, the J end lost 2 bases, and 8 bases lay between the germline ends. The CDR3 DNA reads TGTGCCAGCAGCTTACAGGAGCCCTACGAGCAGTACTTC. This gives the protein CASSLQEPYEQYF.

The chain combines TRBV14 with TRBJ2-1, with TRBD2 as a possible D gene (6 bases). Germline CDR1 and CDR2: SGHDN and FVKESK. This CDR3 spans 17 amino acids. V was clipped by 5 bases and J by 3 bases, with 20 bases between them. CDR3 sequence (DNA): TGTGCCAGCAGCGCCCGGATAGGAGGGTGGCTCTACAATGAGCAGTTCTTC. Amino acid sequence: CASSARIGGWLYNEQFF.

The J gene is TRBJ1-3, the V gene TRBV19; perhaps TRBD1 as D (6 bases). The V gene's germline CDR1 is LNHDA and CDR2 SQIVND (reference sequence). The CDR3 has 14 residues. Trimming took 8 bases from V and 4 from J, leaving 15 bases between them. CDR3 in amino acids: CASYTGQTGNTIYF. Written as DNA, the CDR3 is TGTGCCAGTTACACGGGACAAACCGGAAACACCATATATTTT.

The chain has TRBV25-1 and TRBJ2-4; D remains unclear. V was trimmed by 7 bases and J by 0 bases, leaving 13 bases between them. CDR3 length: 15 amino acids. Germline loops: CDR1 MGHDK, CDR2 SYGVNS. CDR3 sequence (DNA): TGTGCCAGCATGGAGTATACCTTAGCCAAAAACATTCAGTACTTC. It translates to CASMEYTLAKNIQYF. The full variable domain, rest sourced from reference TRBV25-1 and TRBJ2-4, is EADIYQTPRYLVIGTGKKITLECSQTMGHDKMYWYQQDPGMELHLIHYSYGVNSTEKGDLSSESTVSRIRTEHFPLTLESARPSHTSQYLCASMEYTLAKNIQYFGAGTRLSVL.

This clone occurred once. The J gene is TRBJ1-3, the V gene TRBV3-1 (or the pseudogene TRBV3-2); D is unclear. Trimming left V 6 bases short and J 2 bases short, with 8 bases between. Germline CDR1 reads LGHDT; CDR2 reads YNNKEL (reference sequence). CDR3 length equals 13 residues. CDR3 sequence (DNA): TGTGCCAGCAGAGGCAGGCCTGGAAACACCATATATTTT. Protein sequence: CASRGRPGNTIYF.

The CDR3 DNA reads as TGTGCCAGCAGCCTTAACTACGAGCAGTACTTC. As protein: CASSLNYEQYF. The genes are TRBV2 and TRBJ2-7; D is ambiguous. V shed 6 bases and J shed 3 bases, with 6 bases lying between them. From germline, CDR1 is SNHLY and CDR2 FYNNEI. This CDR3 is built from 11 residues.

The chain joins TRBV5-4 to TRBJ2-7, with 7 positions matching TRBD2. This CDR3 spans 14 amino acids. The ends lost 2 bases at V and 1 base at J; junction bases unmatched: 3. Germline loops: CDR1 SGHNT, CDR2 YYREEE (reference sequence). CDR3 in DNA: TGTGCCAGCAGCTTCTGGACTAGTTCCTACGAGCAGTACTTC. It translates to CASSFWTSSYEQYF.

The V gene is TRBV6-5, the J gene TRBJ2-3, with TRBD2 identical over 8 bases. Trimming took 7 bases from V and 4 from J; bases not matched to a gene: 7. CDR1 MNHEY and CDR2 SVGAGI come from the germline V gene. The CDR3 extends over 14 amino acids. The CDR3 region is CASMSSGRPDTQYF. The CDR3 nucleotides read TGTGCCAGCATGTCTAGCGGGCGGCCAGATACGCAGTATTTT.

J is TRBJ2-7 and V is TRBV9, with 10 bases that match TRBD2. Germline V gives CDR1 SGDLS, CDR2 YYNGEE. The V segment lost 3 bases and the J segment 4 bases; nucleotides outside the gene matches: 4. CDR3 length equals 14 residues. The CDR3 sequence is CASSASGSFYEQYF. The CDR3 DNA reads as TGTGCCAGCAGCGCTAGCGGGAGTTTTTACGAGCAGTACTTC.

The genes are TRBV5-1 and TRBJ2-3; D is perhaps TRBD2 (6 bases). The CDR3 contains 18 residues. Deletions cut 2 bases from V and 4 bases from J, with 23 bases between. Looked up from germline, CDR1 is SGHRS and CDR2 is YFSETQ. In DNA form, the CDR3 reads TGCGCCAGCAGCTTCACCTCTTCTAGCGTCCCCAGCGCAGATACGCAGTATTTT. As protein: CASSFTSSSVPSADTQYF.

The J gene is TRBJ2-2, the V gene TRBV7-9; 7 bases map to TRBD1. The J segment lost 4 bases and the V segment lost 7 bases, leaving 12 bases of the junction unmatched. CDR1 is SEHNR and CDR2 is FQNEAQ in the germline V gene (reference sequence). The CDR3 spans 16 residues. The CDR3 coding sequence is TGTGCCAGCATTACCTGGGACAGAAGTACCACCGGGGAGCTGTTTTTT. Translating it yields CASITWDRSTTGELFF.

CDR3 in DNA: TGCGCCAGCAGCGGGGACAGCCGAGAGACCCAGTACTTC. This translates into CASSGDSRETQYF. The chain is built from TRBV5-1 and TRBJ2-5, with 7 bases matching TRBD1. The junction had 4 bases not matched to a gene; V was cut back by 4 bases and J by 4 bases. Germline loops: CDR1 SGHRS, CDR2 YFSETQ. This CDR3 is built from 13 residues.

V usage is TRBV7-9 and J usage is TRBJ1-5; D may be TRBD1 (5 bases). Germline V gene lookup returns CDR1 SEHNR and CDR2 FQNEAQ (reference sequence). The ends were cut back, 5 bases at V and 7 bases at J, with 15 bases in the middle. The CDR3 has 14 residues. CDR3 in amino acids: CASSPSGANQPQHF. The CDR3 DNA reads TGTGCCAGCAGCCCTTCTGGGGCGAACCAGCCCCAGCATTTT.

This chain joins TRBV4-1 and TRBJ1-3; a possible D gene is TRBD1 (5 bases). CDR3 size: 13 residues. Trimming shortened V by 4 bases and J by 4 bases, and 8 bases separated the two germline ends. Germline CDR1 and CDR2: MGHRA and YSYEKL. Written as DNA, the CDR3 is TGCGCCAGCAGCCCAGGGCCCGGAAACACCATATATTTT. Translation gives CASSPGPGNTIYF.

This chain uses TRBV7-3 with TRBJ1-2; perhaps TRBD1 as D (5 bases). The CDR3 is 14 amino acids. The ends were cut back, 5 bases at V and 8 bases at J, with 18 bases in the middle. Germline lookup yields CDR1 SGHTA and CDR2 FQGTGA. CDR3 sequence reads: CASSALGASRGYTF. CDR3 bases: TGTGCCAGCAGCGCGCTTGGGGCATCGAGAGGCTACACCTTC.

There are a few counts of this clone. The genes are TRBV30 and TRBJ1-3; 9 positions match TRBD1. The ends lost 1 base at V and 4 bases at J; junction bases unmatched: 14. Germline V gene data show CDR1 as GTSNPN and CDR2 as SVGIG (reference sequence). This CDR3 region has 18 residues. In nucleotides, the CDR3 is TGTGCCTGGAGTGAGGCCGGGACAGGGAGGTTTTGGGGAAACACCATATATTTT. Its protein product is CAWSEAGTGRFWGNTIYF.

To note about this clone: This CDR3 is also generated by other DNA sequences in the sample. This rearrangement joins TRBV7-3 to TRBJ2-5; TRBD2 matches 9 bases. The CDR3 extends over 15 amino acids. V shed 4 bases, J shed 2 bases, and the junction held 5 bases outside the gene matches. Germline V gene sequence: CDR1 SGHTA, CDR2 FQGTGA. The CDR3 here is CASSSGLAGQETQYF. CDR3 coding DNA: TGTGCCAGCAGCTCGGGGCTAGCGGGACAAGAGACCCAGTACTTC.

The V and J genes are TRBV7-3 and TRBJ2-3, with 7 positions matching TRBD2. The CDR3 totals 18 residues. Germline V lookup: CDR1 SGHTA, CDR2 FQGTGA. With V trimmed by 4 bases and J by 1 base, 14 bases remained unmatched. The CDR3 DNA reads TGTGCCAGCAGCTCCGGATCCCTAAGGGACTACCGCACAGATACGCAGTATTTT. This translates into CASSSGSLRDYRTDTQYF.

The chain recombines TRBV29-1 with TRBJ2-7, with D maybe TRBD1 (6 bases). Germline CDR1 and CDR2: SQVTM and ANQGSEA. This CDR3 is 15 amino acids long. Trimming pared 5 bases from V and 2 bases from J, leaving 19 bases between. CDR3 sequence (DNA): TGCAGCGTTCTACAGGGTTACAGTGGGGCCTACGAGCAGTACTTC. Encoded protein: CSVLQGYSGAYEQYF.

The V gene is TRBV12-3 or TRBV12-4, the J gene TRBJ1-2; D remains unclear. The V gene lost 2 bases and the J gene lost 8 bases, with 12 bases spanning the gap. There are 13 residues in the CDR3. The CDR3 is CASSLLASGGYTF. CDR3 in DNA: TGTGCCAGCAGTTTATTGGCCTCGGGGGGCTACACCTTC.

This chain uses TRBV19 with TRBJ1-6; TRBD1 matches at 8 bases. CDR1 and CDR2 (germline): LNHDA, SQIVND (reference sequence). J gave up 7 bases and V 6 bases, and 5 bases lay outside the gene matches. This CDR3 spans 14 amino acids. The CDR3 here is CASREGQANSPLHF. CDR3 coding DNA: TGTGCCAGTAGGGAGGGACAGGCCAATTCACCCCTCCACTTT.

V gene TRBV7-3 combines with J gene TRBJ2-3; D gene ambiguous. Germline CDR1 is SGHTA and CDR2 is FQGTGA. Trimming removed 3 bases from V and 4 bases from J, with 2 bases in between. The CDR3 length is 11 residues. The CDR3, as DNA: TGTGCCAGCAGCTTCGCAGATACGCAGTATTTT. Translation: CASSFADTQYF.

The rearrangement uses TRBV7-2 and TRBJ2-7; no reliable D call. The ends were cut back, 1 base at V and 1 base at J, with 8 bases in the middle. The CDR3 extends over 14 amino acids. Germline lookup yields CDR1 SGHTA and CDR2 FQGNSA. The CDR3 protein is CASSLGWRSYEQYF. The CDR3 nucleotides are TGTGCCAGCAGCTTAGGATGGCGGTCCTACGAGCAGTACTTC.

This clone was picked up a small number of times. The V call is TRBV19, the J call TRBJ1-6; D is undetermined. CDR1 and CDR2 (germline): LNHDA, SQIVND (reference sequence). The CDR3 is 14 amino acids. Trimming removed 2 bases from V and 8 bases from J, with 10 bases in between. The CDR3 region is CASSISQAYSPLHF. The CDR3 DNA is TGTGCCAGTAGTATAAGCCAGGCTTATTCACCCCTCCACTTT.

The J gene is TRBJ1-6, the V gene TRBV12-2; TRBD1, as called in the table, went unchecked against the DNA. TRBV12-2 is a documented pseudogene. This CDR3 spans 15 amino acids. CDR3 nucleotides: TGTGCAAGTCGCCCGATAGGGGTGGTTAACGGTCCCCTCCACTTT. Protein sequence: CASRPIGVVNGPLHF.

The chain links TRBV11-2 to TRBJ2-7; 8 bases map to TRBD2. The J segment lost 3 bases and the V segment lost 5 bases, leaving 6 bases of the junction unmatched. The CDR3 is 14 residues long. The germline V gene has CDR1 SGHAT and CDR2 FQNNGV. CDR3 DNA: TGTGCCAGCAGCCGCGGGCTAGCGGGCTACGAGCAGTACTTC. Translation: CASSRGLAGYEQYF.